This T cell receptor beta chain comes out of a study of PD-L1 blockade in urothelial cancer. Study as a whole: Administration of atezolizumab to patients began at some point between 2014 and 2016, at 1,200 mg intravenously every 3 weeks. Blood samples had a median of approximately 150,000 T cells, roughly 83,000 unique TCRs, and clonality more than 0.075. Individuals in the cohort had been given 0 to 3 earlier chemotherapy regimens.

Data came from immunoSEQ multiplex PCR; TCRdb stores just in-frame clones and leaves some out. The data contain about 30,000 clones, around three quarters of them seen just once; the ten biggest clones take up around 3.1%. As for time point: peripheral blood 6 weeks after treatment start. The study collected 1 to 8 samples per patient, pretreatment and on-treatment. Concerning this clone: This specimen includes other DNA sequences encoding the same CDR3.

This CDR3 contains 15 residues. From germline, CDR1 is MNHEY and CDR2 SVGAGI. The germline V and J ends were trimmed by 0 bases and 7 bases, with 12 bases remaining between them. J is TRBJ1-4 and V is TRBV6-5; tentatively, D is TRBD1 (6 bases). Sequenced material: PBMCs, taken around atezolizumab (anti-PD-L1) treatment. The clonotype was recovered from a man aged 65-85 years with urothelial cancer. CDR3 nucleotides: TGTGCCAGCAGTTACTCGGGGGGGGCCGGTGAAAAACTGTTTTTT. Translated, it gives CASSYSGGAGEKLFF.